The clone carrying this TCR beta chain has more than one count but fewer than ten. Patients picked for sequencing had shown CD8+CD57+ cell expansion detected by flow cytometry. The data are from a study of CD8+CD57+ T cells in acquired aplastic anemia. Study in general: DNA recovered from sorted CD4+ and CD8+ cells had a mean of about 3.5 ug.

The study profiled TCR beta VDJ and CDR3 using genomic DNA as template. TCRdb re-analysed the reads in MiXCR, keeping a single row per CDR3 protein. Of roughly 260,000 distinct CDR3 sequences listed, approximately 50% are singletons. Germline values: CDR1 SGHVS, CDR2 FQNEAQ. The CDR3 covers 12 residues. The V end was cut by 11 bases, the J end by 11 bases, with 21 bases between. The specimen was sorted CD4+, CD8+, or CD8+CD57+ T cells (not recorded which) from PBMCs. The receptor was derived from a human donor with aplastic anemia. The V and J genes are TRBV7-8 and TRBJ2-5; no clear D gene. CDR3 in DNA: TGTGCCGGATTACCAATGAGGATTGGACAGTACTTC. It specifies CAGLPMRIGQYF.